This passage covers 23 T cell receptor beta chains from one sample sequenced in a study of control samples from healthy donors and cancer patients. Repertoires were generated with immunoSEQ multiplex PCR, while TCRdb's copy carries only in-frame clones and drops some. This sample has around 70,000 clones; about 95% occur once, and the top ten carry around 2.8%. Sample: blood. The origin of the receptors is a young woman in good health.

The chain couples TRBV7-2 to TRBJ1-2, with a tentative D call TRBD1 (5 bases). This CDR3 is built from 13 residues. Germline loops: CDR1 SGHTA, CDR2 FQGNSA. Between the trimmed V and J ends, which lost 4 bases and 7 bases, there was a span of 13 bases. As DNA, the CDR3 is TGTGCCAGCAGCTCTTATCGTACAGGTGGCTACACCTTC. Residues: CASSSYRTGGYTF.

V usage is TRBV3-1 (or the pseudogene TRBV3-2) and J usage is TRBJ1-2; 7 bases are a match to TRBD1. The germline gives CDR1 LGHDT, CDR2 YNNKEL (reference sequence). The CDR3 is 13 amino acids. The V and J ends lost 2 bases and 7 bases, in that order; junction bases with no gene match: 4. The CDR3 loop is CASSQTGVSGYTF. Written as DNA, the CDR3 is TGTGCCAGCAGCCAAACAGGGGTTAGTGGCTACACCTTC.

The chain has TRBV3-1 (or the pseudogene TRBV3-2) and TRBJ2-5; 8 nucleotides align to TRBD2. Looked up from germline, CDR1 is LGHDT and CDR2 is YNNKEL (reference sequence). The CDR3 totals 15 residues. Trimming removed 2 bases from V and 5 bases from J; junction bases left unmatched: 7. CDR3 in amino acids: CASSQLRGVGETQYF. The DNA for the CDR3 is TGTGCCAGCAGCCAACTGCGGGGGGTGGGGGAGACCCAGTACTTC.

V usage is TRBV30 and J usage is TRBJ1-6; D not certain. V lost 0 bases, J lost 12 bases, and 15 bases lay in between. Germline CDR1 is GTSNPN and CDR2 is SVGIG (reference sequence). The CDR3 spans 14 residues. The DNA of the CDR3 is TGTGCCTGGAGTGTAGATTTTCCGGCCCAACCCCTCCACTTT. The encoded protein is CAWSVDFPAQPLHF.

The chain combines TRBV5-6 with TRBJ1-2; D not certain. Trimming pared 4 bases from V and 4 bases from J, leaving 17 bases between. The CDR3 runs to 15 residues. CDR1 and CDR2 (germline): SGHDT, YYEEEE. The CDR3 protein is CASSLSPDSTYGYTF. In DNA, the CDR3 is TGTGCCAGCAGCCTCTCTCCGGACTCAACCTATGGCTACACCTTC. Filled out from reference TRBV5-6 and TRBJ1-2, the complete variable domain reads DAGVTQSPTHLIKTRGQQVTLRCSPKSGHDTVSWYQQALGQGPQFIFQYYEEEERQRGNFPDRFSGHQFPNYSSELNVNALLLGDSALYLCASSLSPDSTYGYTFGSGTRLTVV.

The V and J genes are TRBV14 and TRBJ1-1; D is unclear. Germline assignment: CDR1 SGHDN and CDR2 FVKESK. V shed 4 bases and J shed 7 bases, with 16 bases lying between them. The CDR3 has 14 residues. CDR3 bases: TGTGCCAGCAGCCTGAGATTTAGGATGGATGAAGCTTTCTTT. The encoded protein is CASSLRFRMDEAFF.

J is TRBJ1-4 and V is TRBV5-6; no definite D call. Germline lookup yields CDR1 SGHDT and CDR2 YYEEEE. This CDR3 contains 13 residues. Trimming stripped 2 bases from V and 3 bases from J, with 5 bases between. The CDR3 DNA sequence: TGTGCCAGCAGCTTTCGCCCTAATGAAAAACTGTTTTTT. Translated, it gives CASSFRPNEKLFF.

The chain is built from TRBV19 and TRBJ1-3; no clear D. Per germline, CDR1 LNHDA and CDR2 SQIVND (reference sequence). Deletions cut 8 bases from V and 2 bases from J, with 13 bases between. The CDR3 runs 14 residues. The CDR3 is CASGGGSAGNTIYF. The DNA for the CDR3 is TGTGCCAGTGGAGGAGGGAGCGCTGGAAACACCATATATTTT.

The V gene is TRBV4-1, the J gene TRBJ1-5, with D uncertain. CDR3 length equals 13 residues. From germline, CDR1 is MGHRA and CDR2 YSYEKL. V lost 1 base and J 5 bases, leaving 6 bases between the germline ends. This chain's CDR3 is CASSQGGYQPQHF. CDR3 in DNA: TGCGCCAGCAGCCAAGGAGGGTATCAGCCCCAGCATTTT.

In nucleotides, the CDR3 is TGTGCCAGCAGCTTAGAAACAGGCCCAAGTTATAGGGGTACGCAGTATTTT. This sequence encodes CASSLETGPSYRGTQYF. The chain links TRBV7-6 to TRBJ2-3; tentatively, D is TRBD1 (5 bases). CDR1 SGHVS and CDR2 FNYEAQ come from the germline V gene. The CDR3 sequence is 17 residues long. V lost 1 base and J 8 bases, leaving 22 bases between the germline ends.

This sequence joins TRBV19 and TRBJ1-1; TRBD1 agrees at 7 bases. This CDR3 is 13 amino acids long. Germline assignment: CDR1 LNHDA and CDR2 SQIVND (reference sequence). The CDR3 nucleotides are TGTCTCTGGATTGACAGGGTTTGGACTGAAGCTTTCTTT. Translation: CLWIDRVWTEAFF.

This chain joins TRBV6-4 and TRBJ1-6; D not certain. This CDR3 contains 17 residues. Between the trimmed V and J ends, which lost 6 bases and 0 bases, there was a span of 15 bases. Germline values: CDR1 MRHNA, CDR2 SNTAGT. Here the CDR3 DNA reads TGTGCCAGCAGGGCTAAGGACGTGAGCTCCTATAATTCACCCCTCCACTTT. This translates into CASRAKDVSSYNSPLHF.

The chain couples TRBV6-6 to TRBJ1-1; D call uncertain. Germline CDR1 MNHNY, CDR2 SVGAGI (reference sequence). CDR3 length: 13 residues. Trimming left V 4 bases short and J 8 bases short, with 14 bases between. The DNA of the CDR3 is TGTGCCAGCAGTTTGTCAGGTACTGGGGAAGCTTTCTTT. It encodes CASSLSGTGEAFF.

The chain employs TRBV28 and TRBJ2-5, with D possibly being TRBD1 (5 bases). CDR1 and CDR2 (germline): MDHEN, SYDVKM. The CDR3 has 14 amino acids. V shed 4 bases and J shed 5 bases, with 14 bases lying between them. The CDR3 is CASSSSGSGETQYF. CDR3 sequence (DNA): TGTGCCAGCAGTTCCTCAGGGTCTGGGGAGACCCAGTACTTC.

The V and J genes are TRBV3-1 (or the pseudogene TRBV3-2) and TRBJ2-7; 7 positions match TRBD1. This CDR3 spans 13 amino acids. The trim removed 2 bases at V and 6 bases at J, leaving 4 bases unmatched. CDR1 LGHDT and CDR2 YNNKEL come from the germline V gene (reference sequence). CDR3 protein: CASSQIDRVEQYF. The CDR3 coding sequence is TGTGCCAGCAGCCAAATCGACAGGGTCGAGCAGTACTTC.

The rearrangement joins TRBV10-3 to TRBJ2-2, with D tentatively TRBD1 or TRBD2 (6 bases each). V gave up 2 bases and J gave up 7 bases, with 17 bases separating them. The CDR3 runs to 16 residues. Germline V gives CDR1 ENHRY, CDR2 SYGVKD. CDR3 DNA: TGTGCCATCAGTGAGAGGGGGGCGCCGTTATTCGGGGAGCTGTTTTTT. Translating gives CAISERGAPLFGELFF.

The chain employs TRBV7-2 and TRBJ2-1, with TRBD1 identical over 11 bases. V gave up 5 bases and J gave up 7 bases; unmatched junction bases: 10. The length of the CDR3 is 16 residues. CDR1 is SGHTA and CDR2 is FQGNSA in the germline V gene. CDR3 sequence: CASSASRTGGLNEQFF. The CDR3 bases are TGTGCCAGCAGCGCCTCTAGGACAGGGGGCTTGAATGAGCAGTTCTTC.

The CDR3 region is CASSPVGGNTEAFF. For the CDR3, the DNA is TGTGCCAGCAGCCCCGTAGGGGGCAACACTGAAGCTTTCTTT. The V call is TRBV3-1 (or the pseudogene TRBV3-2), the J call TRBJ1-1, with 7 bases lining up with TRBD1. Germline V gene lookup returns CDR1 LGHDT and CDR2 YNNKEL (reference sequence). V shed 4 bases and J 2 bases; nucleotides not matched to a gene: 4. This CDR3 region has 14 residues.

This chain connects TRBV5-8 to TRBJ2-7; D unclear. The CDR3 runs 12 residues. Germline V gene data show CDR1 as SGHTS and CDR2 as YDEGEE. The germline V and J ends were trimmed by 4 bases and 1 base, with 6 bases remaining between them. CDR3 region: CASSLTSYEQYV. For the CDR3, the DNA is TGTGCCAGCAGCCTCACATCCTACGAGCAGTACGTC.

The rearrangement uses TRBV12-3 or TRBV12-4 and TRBJ2-2; D is uncertain. The V gene lost 8 bases and the J gene lost 6 bases, with 10 bases spanning the gap. CDR3 length: 12 residues. The CDR3 loop is CASLEIPGELFF. The CDR3 bases are TGTGCCAGCCTGGAGATTCCCGGGGAGCTGTTTTTT.

V and J are TRBV15 and TRBJ2-5, with a possible D match to TRBD2 (5 bases). V was cut by 1 base and J by 7 bases, with 10 bases left in between. This CDR3 spans 13 amino acids. The germline gives CDR1 LNHNV, CDR2 YYDKDF (reference sequence). This CDR3 reads CATSRVTSGTQYF. The CDR3 DNA is TGTGCCACCAGCAGAGTCACGAGCGGGACCCAGTACTTC. The whole variable domain, filled in from reference TRBV15 and TRBJ2-5, reads DAMVIQNPRYQVTQFGKPVTLSCSQTLNHNVMYWYQQKSSQAPKLLFHYYDKDFNNEADTPDNFQSRRPNTSFCFLDIRSPGLGDTAMYLCATSRVTSGTQYFGPGTRLLVL.

The V and J genes are TRBV29-1 and TRBJ2-1; 8 bases agree with TRBD2. J gave up 7 bases and V 6 bases, and 8 bases lay outside the gene matches. The CDR3 consists of 13 residues. CDR1 SQVTM and CDR2 ANQGSEA come from the germline V gene. The CDR3 loop is CSVVGGARNEQFF. The DNA for the CDR3 is TGCAGCGTCGTCGGGGGGGCCAGGAATGAGCAGTTCTTC.

This clone was seen only once. The chain couples TRBV7-9 to TRBJ1-2; TRBD1 agrees at 10 bases. V lost 1 base to trimming and J lost 8 bases; unmatched junction nucleotides: 13. The CDR3 loop spans 17 amino acids. Germline V gene data show CDR1 as SEHNR and CDR2 as FQNEAQ (reference sequence). CDR3 protein: CASSLVASGQGLRGYTF. CDR3 coding DNA: TGTGCCAGCAGCTTAGTAGCCTCGGGACAGGGGCTAAGAGGCTACACCTTC.